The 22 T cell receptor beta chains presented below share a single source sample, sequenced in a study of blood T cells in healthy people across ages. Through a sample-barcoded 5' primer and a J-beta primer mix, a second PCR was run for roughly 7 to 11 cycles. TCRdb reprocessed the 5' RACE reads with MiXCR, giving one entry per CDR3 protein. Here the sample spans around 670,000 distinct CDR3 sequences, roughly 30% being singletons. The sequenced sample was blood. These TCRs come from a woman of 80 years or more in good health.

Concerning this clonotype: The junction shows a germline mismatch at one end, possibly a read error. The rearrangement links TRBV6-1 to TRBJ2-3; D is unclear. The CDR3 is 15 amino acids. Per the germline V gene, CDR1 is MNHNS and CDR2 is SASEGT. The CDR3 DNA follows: TGTGCCAGCAGTGAAGCTCCGGGCAGCACAGATGCGCAGTATTTT. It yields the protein CASSEAPGSTDAQYF.

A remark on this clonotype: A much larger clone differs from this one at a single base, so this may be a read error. DNA of the CDR3: TGTGCCTGCAGTGGGGACTTTAGCTCCTACGAGCAGTACTTC. Residues: CACSGDFSSYEQYF. The chain links TRBV2 to TRBJ2-7, with a weak D call TRBD2 (6 bases). The CDR3 extends over 14 amino acids. The germline CDR1 and CDR2 sequences are SNHLY and FYNNEI.

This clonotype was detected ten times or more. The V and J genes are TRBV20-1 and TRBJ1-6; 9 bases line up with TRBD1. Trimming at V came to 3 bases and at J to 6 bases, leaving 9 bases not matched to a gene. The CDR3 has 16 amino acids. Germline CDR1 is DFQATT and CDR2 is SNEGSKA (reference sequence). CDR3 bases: TGCAGTGCTAGGGACAGGGGCCTCCAGGGTAATTCACCCCTCCACTTT. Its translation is CSARDRGLQGNSPLHF.

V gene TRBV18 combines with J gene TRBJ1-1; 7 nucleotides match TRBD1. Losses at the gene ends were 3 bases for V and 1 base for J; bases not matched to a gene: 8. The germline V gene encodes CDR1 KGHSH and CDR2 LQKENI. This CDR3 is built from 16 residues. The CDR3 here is CASSPRQGDGNTEAFF. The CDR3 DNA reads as TGTGCCAGCTCACCGCGACAGGGTGATGGGAACACTGAAGCTTTCTTT.

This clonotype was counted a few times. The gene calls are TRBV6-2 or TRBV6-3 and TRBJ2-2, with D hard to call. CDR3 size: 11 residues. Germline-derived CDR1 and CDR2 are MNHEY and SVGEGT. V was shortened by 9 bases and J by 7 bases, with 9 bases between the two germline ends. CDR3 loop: CASGLGGELFF. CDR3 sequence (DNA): TGTGCCAGTGGATTGGGCGGGGAGCTGTTTTTT.

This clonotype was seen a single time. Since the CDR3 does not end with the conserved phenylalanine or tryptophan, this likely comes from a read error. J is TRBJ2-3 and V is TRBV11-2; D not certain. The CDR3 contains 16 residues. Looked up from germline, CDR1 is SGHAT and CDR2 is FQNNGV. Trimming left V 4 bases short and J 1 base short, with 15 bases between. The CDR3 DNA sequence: TGTGCCAGCAGCTCCCTGAGACGAGCGCGCACAGATACGCAGTATTGT. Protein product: CASSSLRRARTDTQYC.

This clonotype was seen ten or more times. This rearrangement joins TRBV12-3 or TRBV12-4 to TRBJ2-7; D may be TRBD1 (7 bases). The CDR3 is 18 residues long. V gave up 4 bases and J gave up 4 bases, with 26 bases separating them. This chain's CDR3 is CASSSPLGRQGGPYEQYF. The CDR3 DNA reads TGTGCCAGCAGTTCCCCCCTGGGGAGACAGGGAGGCCCTTACGAGCAGTACTTC.

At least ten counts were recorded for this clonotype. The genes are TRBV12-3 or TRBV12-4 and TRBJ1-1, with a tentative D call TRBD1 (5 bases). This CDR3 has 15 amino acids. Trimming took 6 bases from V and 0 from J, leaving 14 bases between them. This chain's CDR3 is CASRQGAGLNTEAFF. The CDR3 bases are TGTGCCAGCAGGCAGGGCGCAGGTCTGAACACTGAAGCTTTCTTT.

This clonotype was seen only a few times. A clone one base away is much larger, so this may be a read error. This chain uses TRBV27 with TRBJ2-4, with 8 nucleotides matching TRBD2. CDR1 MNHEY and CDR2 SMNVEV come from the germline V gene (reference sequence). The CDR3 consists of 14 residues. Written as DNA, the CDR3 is TGTACCAGCAGCCCCGCGGGAGGTCAAAACATTCAGTACTTC. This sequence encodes CTSSPAGGQNIQYF.

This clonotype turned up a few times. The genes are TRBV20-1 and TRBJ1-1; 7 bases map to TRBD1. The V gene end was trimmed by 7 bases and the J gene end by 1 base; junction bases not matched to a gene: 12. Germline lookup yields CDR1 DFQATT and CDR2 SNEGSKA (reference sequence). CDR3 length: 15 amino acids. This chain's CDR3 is CSVPRGGATNTEAFF. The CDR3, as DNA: TGCAGTGTCCCTCGAGGGGGCGCAACGAACACTGAAGCTTTCTTT.

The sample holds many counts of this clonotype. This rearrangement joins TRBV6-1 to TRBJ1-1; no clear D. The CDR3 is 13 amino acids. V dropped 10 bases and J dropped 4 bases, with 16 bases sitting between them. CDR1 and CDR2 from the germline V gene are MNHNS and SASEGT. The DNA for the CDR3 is TGTGCCACTTGGGCGACATCACCCACTGAAGCTTTCTTT. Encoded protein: CATWATSPTEAFF.

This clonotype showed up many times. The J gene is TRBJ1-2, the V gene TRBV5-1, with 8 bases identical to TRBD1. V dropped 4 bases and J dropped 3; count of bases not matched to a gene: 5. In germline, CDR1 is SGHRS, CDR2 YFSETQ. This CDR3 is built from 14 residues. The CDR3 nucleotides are TGCGCCAGCAGCGTCAGGGGGCCCGACTATGGCTACACCTTC. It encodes CASSVRGPDYGYTF.

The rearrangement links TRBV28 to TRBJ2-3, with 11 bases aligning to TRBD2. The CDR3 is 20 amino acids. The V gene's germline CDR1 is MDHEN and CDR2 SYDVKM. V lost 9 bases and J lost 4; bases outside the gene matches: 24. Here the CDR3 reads CARQGSGGPPLAGGADTQYF. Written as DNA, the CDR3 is TGTGCCAGACAAGGGTCAGGGGGGCCGCCTTTAGCGGGGGGGGCAGATACGCAGTATTTT.

The CDR3 DNA follows: TGTGCCAGCAGAAGGGACCGCCCTGGCGCTGAAGCTTTCTTT. Encoded protein: CASRRDRPGAEAFF. V gene TRBV6-5 combines with J gene TRBJ1-1, with D perhaps matching TRBD1 (5 bases). Germline V gene sequence: CDR1 MNHEY, CDR2 SVGAGI. This CDR3 comprises 14 residues. The V end was cut by 6 bases, the J end by 6 bases, with 17 bases between.

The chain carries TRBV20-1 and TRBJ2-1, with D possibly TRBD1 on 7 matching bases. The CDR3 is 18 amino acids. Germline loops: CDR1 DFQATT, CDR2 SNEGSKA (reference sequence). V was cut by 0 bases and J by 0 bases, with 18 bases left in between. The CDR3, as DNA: TGCAGTGCTAGAGAAGACAGGGCAGGAGGGCTCTCCTACAATGAGCAGTTCTTC. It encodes CSAREDRAGGLSYNEQFF.

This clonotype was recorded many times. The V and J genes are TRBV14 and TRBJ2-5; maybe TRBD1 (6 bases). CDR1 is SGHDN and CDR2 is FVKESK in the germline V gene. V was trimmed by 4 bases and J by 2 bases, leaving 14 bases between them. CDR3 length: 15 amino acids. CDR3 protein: CASSPYGTRQETQYF. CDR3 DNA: TGTGCCAGCAGCCCCTACGGGACAAGACAAGAGACCCAGTACTTC.

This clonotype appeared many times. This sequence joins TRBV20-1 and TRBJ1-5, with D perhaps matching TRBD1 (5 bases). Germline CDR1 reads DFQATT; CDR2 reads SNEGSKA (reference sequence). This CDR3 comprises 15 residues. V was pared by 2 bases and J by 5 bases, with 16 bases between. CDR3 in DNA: TGCAGTGCTAGATACCGGGGTAGAGGGGATCAGCCCCAGCATTTT. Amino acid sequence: CSARYRGRGDQPQHF.

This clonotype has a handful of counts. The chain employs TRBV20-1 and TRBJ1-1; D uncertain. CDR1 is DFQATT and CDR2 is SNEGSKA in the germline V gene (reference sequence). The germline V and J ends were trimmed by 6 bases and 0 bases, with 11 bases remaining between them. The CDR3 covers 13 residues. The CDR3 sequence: CSAPWAMNTEAFF. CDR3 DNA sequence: TGCAGTGCCCCTTGGGCCATGAACACTGAAGCTTTCTTT.

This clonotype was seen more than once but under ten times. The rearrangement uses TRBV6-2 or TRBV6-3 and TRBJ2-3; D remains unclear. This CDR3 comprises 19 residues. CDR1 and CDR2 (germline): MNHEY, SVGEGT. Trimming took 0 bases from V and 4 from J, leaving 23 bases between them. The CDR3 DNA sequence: TGTGCCAGCAGTTACTCGCCAGGCTCGCGCGATCCTGTCGCAGATACGCAGTATTTT. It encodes CASSYSPGSRDPVADTQYF.

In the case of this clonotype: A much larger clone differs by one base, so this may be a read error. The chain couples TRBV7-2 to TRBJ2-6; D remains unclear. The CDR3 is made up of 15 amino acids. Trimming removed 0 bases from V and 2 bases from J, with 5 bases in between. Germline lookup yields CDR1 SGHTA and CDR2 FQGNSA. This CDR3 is CASSLASAGANVLTF. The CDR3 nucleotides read TGTGCCAGCAGCTTAGCGTCCGCTGGGGCCAACGTCCTGACTTTC.

CDR3 bases: TGTGCCCGGAAGAATTCCTATAATTCACCCCTCCACTTT. Translation gives CARKNSYNSPLHF. This chain joins TRBV30 and TRBJ1-6; D gene ambiguous. Between the trimmed V and J ends, which lost 8 bases and 1 base, there was a span of 9 bases. The CDR3 is 13 residues long. Germline V gives CDR1 GTSNPN, CDR2 SVGIG (reference sequence). Using reference TRBV30 and TRBJ1-6 for the parts outside the CDR3, the full variable domain is SQTIHQWPATLVQPVGSPLSLECTVEGTSNPNLYWYRQAAGRGLQLLFYSVGIGQISSEVPQNLSASRPQDRQFILSSKKLLLSDSGFYLCARKNSYNSPLHFGNGTRLTVT.

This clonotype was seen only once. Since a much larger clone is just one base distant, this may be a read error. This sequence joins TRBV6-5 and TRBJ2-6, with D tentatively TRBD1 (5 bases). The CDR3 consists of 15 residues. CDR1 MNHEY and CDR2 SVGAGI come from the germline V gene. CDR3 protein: CASSPVDSGANGLTF. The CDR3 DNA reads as TGTGCCAGCAGTCCGGTTGACTCTGGGGCCAACGGCCTGACTTTC.